This T cell receptor beta chain derives from a study of long-term antiretroviral therapy in people with HIV. At survey level, the immunoSEQ assay was run in its v3.0 version. This table comes from immunoSEQ multiplex PCR, and its TCRdb copy is limited to in-frame clones, with some not included. The sample has about 39,000 clones, approximately 85% seen once. Germline V gives CDR1 MNHEY, CDR2 SMNVEV (reference sequence). V gave up 3 bases and J gave up 10 bases, with 10 bases separating them. This CDR3 region has 12 residues. This clonotype originated in a woman aged 45-60 years with HIV. Material: unsorted PBMCs, obtained 3.1 years after starting antiretroviral therapy. The chain links TRBV27 to TRBJ2-1; unclear D gene. The CDR3 DNA follows: TGTGCCAGCAGTTTTTTTACGGGCGAGCAGTTCTTC. It translates to CASSFFTGEQFF.